This T cell receptor beta chain appears in the sequencing data of a study of control samples from healthy donors and cancer patients. Generated by immunoSEQ multiplex PCR, the TCRdb table keeps only in-frame clones and is missing some. The sample includes about 180,000 clones, around 91% of them seen just once. The CDR3 runs 15 residues. Per the germline V gene, CDR1 is SGHRS and CDR2 is YFSETQ. V lost 0 bases to trimming and J lost 5 bases, with 14 bases between them. The genes are TRBV5-1 and TRBJ2-5; the D gene could be TRBD1 or TRBD2 (6 bases each). The sample was blood. This receptor was obtained from a woman in her 50s in good health. This CDR3 reads CASSLGSGGAETQYF. CDR3 coding DNA: TGCGCCAGCAGCTTGGGTTCCGGGGGCGCCGAGACCCAGTACTTC.